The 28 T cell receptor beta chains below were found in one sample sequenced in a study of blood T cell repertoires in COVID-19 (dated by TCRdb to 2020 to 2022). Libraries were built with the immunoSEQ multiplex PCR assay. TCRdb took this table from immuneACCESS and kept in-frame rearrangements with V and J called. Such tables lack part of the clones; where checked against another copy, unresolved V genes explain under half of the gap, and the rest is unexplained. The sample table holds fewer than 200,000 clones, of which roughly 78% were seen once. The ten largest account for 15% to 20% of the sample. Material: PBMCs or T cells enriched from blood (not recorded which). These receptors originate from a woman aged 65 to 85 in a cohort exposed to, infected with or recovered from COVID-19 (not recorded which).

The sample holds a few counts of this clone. CDR3: CASSRAGSFMTGAFF. CDR3 sequence (DNA): TGTGCCAGCAGTCGGGCAGGGTCATTCATGACTGGGGCTTTCTTT. The gene calls are TRBV28 and TRBJ1-1; TRBD1 might be the D (5 bases). CDR1 and CDR2 from the germline V gene are MDHEN and SYDVKM. This CDR3 comprises 15 residues. V was shortened by 5 bases and J by 11 bases, with 24 bases between the two germline ends.

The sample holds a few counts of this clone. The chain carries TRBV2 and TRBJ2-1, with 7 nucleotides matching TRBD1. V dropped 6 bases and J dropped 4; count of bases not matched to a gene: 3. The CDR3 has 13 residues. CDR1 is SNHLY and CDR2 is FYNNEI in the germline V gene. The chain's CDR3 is CASSLGQYNEQFF. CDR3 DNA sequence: TGTGCCAGCAGCTTGGGACAGTACAATGAGCAGTTCTTC.

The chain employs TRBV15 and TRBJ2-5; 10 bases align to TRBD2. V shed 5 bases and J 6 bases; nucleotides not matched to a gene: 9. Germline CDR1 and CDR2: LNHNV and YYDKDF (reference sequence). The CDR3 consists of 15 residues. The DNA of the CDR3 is TGTGCCACCAGCCGCCGACTAGCGGGCGTGAAGACCCAGTACTTC. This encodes CATSRRLAGVKTQYF. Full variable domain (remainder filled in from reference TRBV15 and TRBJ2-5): DAMVIQNPRYQVTQFGKPVTLSCSQTLNHNVMYWYQQKSSQAPKLLFHYYDKDFNNEADTPDNFQSRRPNTSFCFLDIRSPGLGDTAMYLCATSRRLAGVKTQYFGPGTRLLVL.

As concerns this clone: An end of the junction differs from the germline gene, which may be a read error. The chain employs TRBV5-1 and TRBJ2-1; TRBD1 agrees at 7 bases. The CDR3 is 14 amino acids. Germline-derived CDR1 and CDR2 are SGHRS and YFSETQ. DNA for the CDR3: TGCGTCAGCAGCCAACAGGGGCAGCTCAATGAGCAGTTCTTC. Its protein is CVSSQQGQLNEQFF.

As DNA, the CDR3 is TGTGCCAGCAGTGTGGGAGCCGGGGAGCTGTTTTTT. This translates into CASSVGAGELFF. The chain links TRBV2 to TRBJ2-2, with a possible D match to TRBD2 (5 bases). V was trimmed by 4 bases and J by 6 bases, leaving 6 bases between them. From germline, CDR1 is SNHLY and CDR2 FYNNEI. The CDR3 loop spans 12 amino acids.

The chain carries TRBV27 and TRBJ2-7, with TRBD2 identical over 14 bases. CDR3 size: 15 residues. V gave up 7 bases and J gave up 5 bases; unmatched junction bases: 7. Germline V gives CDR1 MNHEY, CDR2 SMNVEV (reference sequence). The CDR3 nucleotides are TGTGCCAGCAAAATAGGACTAGCGGGAGGAAACGAGCAGTACTTC. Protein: CASKIGLAGGNEQYF.

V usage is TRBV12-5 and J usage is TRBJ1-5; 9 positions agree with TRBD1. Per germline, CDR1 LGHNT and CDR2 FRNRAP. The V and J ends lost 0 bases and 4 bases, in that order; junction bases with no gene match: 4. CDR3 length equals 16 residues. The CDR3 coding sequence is TGTGCTAGTGGTTTGGTACGGGACAGGGTAAATCAGCCCCAGCATTTT. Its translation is CASGLVRDRVNQPQHF.

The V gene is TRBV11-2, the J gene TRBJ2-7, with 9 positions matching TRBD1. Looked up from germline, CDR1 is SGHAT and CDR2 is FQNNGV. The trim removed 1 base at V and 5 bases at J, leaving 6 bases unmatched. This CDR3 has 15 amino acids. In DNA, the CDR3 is TGTGCCAGCAGCTTAGGAGGGACAGGGTCCAACGAGCAGTACTTC. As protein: CASSLGGTGSNEQYF.

CDR3 region: CATSDGGLGGRDEQFF. The CDR3 DNA sequence: TGTGCCACCAGTGACGGGGGACTCGGCGGAAGGGATGAGCAGTTCTTC. The rearrangement links TRBV24-1 to TRBJ2-1; D perhaps matches TRBD2 (6 bases). V was trimmed by 4 bases and J by 8 bases, leaving 20 bases between them. Germline CDR1 and CDR2: KGHDR and SFDVKD. The CDR3 sequence is 16 residues long.

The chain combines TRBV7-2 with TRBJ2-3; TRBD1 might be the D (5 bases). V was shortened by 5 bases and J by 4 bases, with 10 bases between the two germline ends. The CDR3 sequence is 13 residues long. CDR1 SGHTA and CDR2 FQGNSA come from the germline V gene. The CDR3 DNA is TGTGCCAGCAGCCCGCAGGGTTCAGATACGCAGTATTTT. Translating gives CASSPQGSDTQYF. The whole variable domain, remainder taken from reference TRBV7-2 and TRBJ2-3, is GAGVSQSPSNKVTEKGKDVELRCDPISGHTALYWYRQSLGQGLEFLIYFQGNSAPDKSGLPSDRFSAERTGGSVSTLTIQRTQQEDSAVYLCASSPQGSDTQYFGPGTRLTVL.

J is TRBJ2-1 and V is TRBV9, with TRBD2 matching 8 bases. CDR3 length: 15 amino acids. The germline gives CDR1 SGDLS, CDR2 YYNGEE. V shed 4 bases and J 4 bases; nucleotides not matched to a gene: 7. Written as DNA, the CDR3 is TGTGCCAGCAGCATGGAACTAGCGGCATACAATGAGCAGTTCTTC. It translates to CASSMELAAYNEQFF. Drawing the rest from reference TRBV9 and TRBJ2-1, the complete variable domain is DSGVTQTPKHLITATGQRVTLRCSPRSGDLSVYWYQQSLDQGLQFLIQYYNGEERAKGNILERFSAQQFPDLHSELNLSSLELGDSALYFCASSMELAAYNEQFFGPGTRLTVL.

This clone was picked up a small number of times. This CDR3 is CASKEAALGLAGVEEQFF. The CDR3 bases are TGTGCCTCAAAGGAGGCAGCGCTAGGACTAGCGGGAGTGGAGGAGCAGTTCTTC. V gene TRBV27 combines with J gene TRBJ2-1, with 13 nucleotides matching TRBD2. With V trimmed by 11 bases and J by 10 bases, 23 bases remained unmatched. This CDR3 comprises 18 residues. Germline V gene sequence: CDR1 MNHEY, CDR2 SMNVEV (reference sequence).

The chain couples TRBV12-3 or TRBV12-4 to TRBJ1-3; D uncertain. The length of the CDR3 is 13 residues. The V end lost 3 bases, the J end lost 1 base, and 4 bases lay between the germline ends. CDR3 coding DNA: TGTGCCAGCAGTTTTAGTTCTGGAAACACCATATATTTT. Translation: CASSFSSGNTIYF.

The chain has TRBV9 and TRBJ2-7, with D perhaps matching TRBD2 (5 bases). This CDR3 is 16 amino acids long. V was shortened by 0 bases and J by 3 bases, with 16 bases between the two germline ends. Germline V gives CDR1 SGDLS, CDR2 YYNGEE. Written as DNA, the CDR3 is TGTGCCAGCAGCGTAGGGGGTAGGGCCGAGGGCTACGAGCAGTACTTC. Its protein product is CASSVGGRAEGYEQYF.

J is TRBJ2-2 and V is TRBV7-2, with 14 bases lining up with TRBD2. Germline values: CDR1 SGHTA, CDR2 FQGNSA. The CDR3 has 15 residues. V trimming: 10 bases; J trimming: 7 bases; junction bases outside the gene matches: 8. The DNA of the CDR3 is TGTGCCACCCGAGGACTAGCGGGAGGAATCGGGGAGCTGTTTTTT. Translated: CATRGLAGGIGELFF.

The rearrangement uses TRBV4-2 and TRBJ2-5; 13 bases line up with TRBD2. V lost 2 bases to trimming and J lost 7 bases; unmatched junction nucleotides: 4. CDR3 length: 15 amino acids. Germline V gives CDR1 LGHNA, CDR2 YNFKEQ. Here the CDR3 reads CASSQQLAGGVTQYF. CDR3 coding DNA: TGTGCCAGCAGCCAACAACTAGCGGGAGGGGTGACCCAGTACTTC.

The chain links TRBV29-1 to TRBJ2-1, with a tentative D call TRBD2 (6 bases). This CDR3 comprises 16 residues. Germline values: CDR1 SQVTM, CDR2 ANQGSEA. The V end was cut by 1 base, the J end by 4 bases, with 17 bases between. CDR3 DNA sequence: TGCAGCGTTGAAGCCTTTATGGCGGGAAGTTACAATGAGCAGTTCTTC. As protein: CSVEAFMAGSYNEQFF.

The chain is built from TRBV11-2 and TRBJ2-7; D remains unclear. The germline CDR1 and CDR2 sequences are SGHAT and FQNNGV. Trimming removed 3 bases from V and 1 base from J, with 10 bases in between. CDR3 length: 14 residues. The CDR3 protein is CASSLQVASYEQYF. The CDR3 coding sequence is TGTGCCAGCAGCTTGCAGGTCGCATCCTACGAGCAGTACTTC.

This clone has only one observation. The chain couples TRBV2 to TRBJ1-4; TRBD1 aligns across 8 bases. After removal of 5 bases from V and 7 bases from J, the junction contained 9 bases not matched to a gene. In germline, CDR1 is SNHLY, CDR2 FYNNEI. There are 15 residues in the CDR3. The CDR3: CASSRPSGGGEKLFF. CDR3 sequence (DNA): TGTGCCAGCAGTAGACCCTCAGGGGGCGGTGAAAAACTGTTTTTT. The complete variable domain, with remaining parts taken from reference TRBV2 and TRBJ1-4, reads EPEVTQTPSHQVTQMGQEVILRCVPISNHLYFYWYRQILGQKVEFLVSFYNNEISEKSEIFDDQFSVERPDGSNFTLKIRSTKLEDSAMYFCASSRPSGGGEKLFFGSGTQLSVL.

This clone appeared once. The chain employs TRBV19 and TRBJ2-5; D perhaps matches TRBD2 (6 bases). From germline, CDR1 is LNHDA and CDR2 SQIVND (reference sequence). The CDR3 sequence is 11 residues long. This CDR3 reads CAARGGETQYF. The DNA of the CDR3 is TGTGCGGCAAGGGGAGGAGAGACCCAGTACTTC.

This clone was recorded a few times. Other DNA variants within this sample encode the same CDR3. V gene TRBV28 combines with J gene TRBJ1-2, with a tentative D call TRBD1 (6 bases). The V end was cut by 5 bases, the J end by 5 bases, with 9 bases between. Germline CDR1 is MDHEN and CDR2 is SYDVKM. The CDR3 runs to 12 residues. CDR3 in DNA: TGTGCCAGCAGTCTTACAGGGTATGGCTACACCTTC. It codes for CASSLTGYGYTF.

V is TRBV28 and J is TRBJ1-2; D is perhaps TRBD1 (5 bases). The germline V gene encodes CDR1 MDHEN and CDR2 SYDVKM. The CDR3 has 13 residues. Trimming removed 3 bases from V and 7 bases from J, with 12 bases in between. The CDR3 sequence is CASSLQGSGGYTF. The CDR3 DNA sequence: TGTGCCAGCAGTTTGCAGGGTTCGGGTGGCTACACCTTC.

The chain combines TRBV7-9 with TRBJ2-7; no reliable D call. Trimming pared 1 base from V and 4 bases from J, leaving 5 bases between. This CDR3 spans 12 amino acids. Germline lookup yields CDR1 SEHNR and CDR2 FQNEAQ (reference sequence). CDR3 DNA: TGTGCCAGCAGCTTAGTTCGGTACGAGCAGTACTTC. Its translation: CASSLVRYEQYF.

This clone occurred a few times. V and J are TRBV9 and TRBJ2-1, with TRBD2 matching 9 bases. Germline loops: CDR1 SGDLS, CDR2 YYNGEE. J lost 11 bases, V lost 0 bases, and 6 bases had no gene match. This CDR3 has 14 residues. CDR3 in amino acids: CASSVAPGLAKQFF. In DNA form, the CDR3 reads TGTGCCAGCAGCGTAGCCCCCGGACTAGCGAAGCAGTTCTTC.

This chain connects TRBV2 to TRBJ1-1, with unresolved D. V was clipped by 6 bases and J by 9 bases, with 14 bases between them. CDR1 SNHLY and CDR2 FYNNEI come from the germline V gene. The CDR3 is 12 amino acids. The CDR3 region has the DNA TGTGCCAGCAGGGATGACATCGCTCAAGCTTTCTTT. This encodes CASRDDIAQAFF.

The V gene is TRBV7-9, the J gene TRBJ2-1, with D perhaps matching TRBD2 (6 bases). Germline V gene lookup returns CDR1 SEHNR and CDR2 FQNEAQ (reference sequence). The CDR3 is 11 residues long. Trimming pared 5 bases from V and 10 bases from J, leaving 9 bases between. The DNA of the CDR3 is TGTGCCAGCAGCCTGGGGGGAGAGCAGTTCTTC. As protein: CASSLGGEQFF.

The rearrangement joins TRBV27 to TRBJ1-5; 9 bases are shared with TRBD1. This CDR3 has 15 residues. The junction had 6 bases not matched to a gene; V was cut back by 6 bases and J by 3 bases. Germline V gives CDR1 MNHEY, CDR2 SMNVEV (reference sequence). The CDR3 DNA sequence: TGTGCCAGCAGCCACAGGGGGCGGATCAATCAGCCCCAGCATTTT. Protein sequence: CASSHRGRINQPQHF.

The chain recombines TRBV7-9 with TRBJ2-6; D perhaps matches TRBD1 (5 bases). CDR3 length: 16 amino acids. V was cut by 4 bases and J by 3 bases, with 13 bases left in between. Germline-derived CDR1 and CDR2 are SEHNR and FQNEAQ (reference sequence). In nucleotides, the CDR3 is TGTGCCAGCAGCTCTAGGCAGGGAATTGGGGCCAACGTCCTGACTTTC. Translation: CASSSRQGIGANVLTF.